Each of the 26 T cell receptor beta chains below was sequenced from the same sample in a study of shared clonotypes between healthy human individuals. TCRdb's table, derived via immunoSEQ multiplex PCR, lists solely in-frame clones and lacks some. The table shows roughly 500,000 clones, with 90% to 97% occurring only once. Material: naive CD4+ T cells sorted from blood. Noted subset: CD45RA+ positively selected. The receptors were gathered from a woman aged 25 to 45 in good health.

The genes are TRBV30 and TRBJ1-4; D uncertain. V was shortened by 1 base and J by 4 bases, with 10 bases between the two germline ends. The CDR3 is 14 amino acids. Germline CDR1 GTSNPN, CDR2 SVGIG (reference sequence). CDR3 protein: CAWSEAPHNEKLFF. For the CDR3, the DNA is TGTGCCTGGAGTGAAGCGCCTCATAATGAAAAACTGTTTTTT.

The chain recombines TRBV11-3 with TRBJ2-2; D perhaps matches TRBD2 (5 bases). Germline V gene sequence: CDR1 SGHNT, CDR2 YENEEA. The ends were cut back, 0 bases at V and 4 bases at J, with 6 bases in the middle. This CDR3 comprises 14 residues. The CDR3 protein is CASSLEGSTGELFF. CDR3 coding DNA: TGTGCCAGCAGCTTAGAAGGGAGCACCGGGGAGCTGTTTTTT.

This chain connects TRBV6-5 to TRBJ1-3; possibly TRBD1 for D (5 bases). The CDR3 consists of 15 residues. Per germline, CDR1 MNHEY and CDR2 SVGAGI. V lost 0 bases to trimming and J lost 7 bases, with 13 bases between them. The chain's CDR3 is CASSYSRQRGNTIYF. In DNA form, the CDR3 reads TGTGCCAGCAGTTACTCCAGACAGCGGGGGAACACCATATATTTT.

J is TRBJ1-2 and V is TRBV18; D may be TRBD1 (5 bases). V was clipped by 0 bases and J by 0 bases, with 11 bases between them. Germline V gives CDR1 KGHSH, CDR2 LQKENI. The CDR3 covers 16 residues. The CDR3 sequence: CASSPPGTVANYGYTF. DNA of the CDR3: TGTGCCAGCTCACCACCGGGGACGGTAGCTAACTATGGCTACACCTTC.

This clone was counted a single time. The chain couples TRBV28 to TRBJ1-5, with a weak D call TRBD1 (5 bases). The length of the CDR3 is 13 residues. Germline V gene data show CDR1 as MDHEN and CDR2 as SYDVKM. Trimming stripped 6 bases from V and 9 bases from J, with 15 bases between. CDR3 protein: CASRLNGAMPQHF. CDR3 in DNA: TGTGCCAGCAGACTAAACGGGGCAATGCCCCAGCATTTT.

The chain recombines TRBV5-6 with TRBJ2-2; TRBD2 aligns across 14 bases. The CDR3 loop spans 15 amino acids. V lost 3 bases to trimming and J lost 6 bases; unmatched junction nucleotides: 1. Germline V lookup: CDR1 SGHDT, CDR2 YYEEEE. This chain's CDR3 is CASSWGLAGAGELFF. CDR3 in DNA: TGTGCCAGCAGCTGGGGACTAGCGGGAGCCGGGGAGCTGTTTTTT.

The V gene is TRBV21-1, the J gene TRBJ2-7; the table assigns TRBD2, which was not confirmed against the DNA. TRBV21-1 has pseudogene status. The CDR3 covers 19 residues. CDR3 coding DNA: TGTGCCAGCAGCAAGGGCCAAACGAAGATTCTAGCTTGGTGGGACGAGCAGTACTTC. This sequence encodes CASSKGQTKILAWWDEQYF.

The V call is TRBV11-2, the J call TRBJ2-4; 11 nucleotides agree with TRBD1. There are 16 residues in the CDR3. V was clipped by 0 bases and J by 6 bases; unmatched bases: 4. Looked up from germline, CDR1 is SGHAT and CDR2 is FQNNGV. As DNA, the CDR3 is TGTGCCAGCAGCTTAGAACCCGGGACAGGGGGAAACATTCAGTACTTC. Its translation: CASSLEPGTGGNIQYF.

The chain links TRBV7-2 to TRBJ1-3; a weak D match, TRBD1 (6 bases). The CDR3 is 16 amino acids. Trimming removed 2 bases from V and 9 bases from J, with 20 bases in between. Germline V gene sequence: CDR1 SGHTA, CDR2 FQGNSA. CDR3 sequence: CASSLLKEQGRSTIYF. The CDR3 DNA follows: TGTGCCAGCAGCTTACTAAAGGAACAGGGTCGGAGCACCATATATTTT. Supplemented by reference TRBV7-2 and TRBJ1-3, the full variable domain reads GAGVSQSPSNKVTEKGKDVELRCDPISGHTALYWYRQSLGQGLEFLIYFQGNSAPDKSGLPSDRFSAERTGGSVSTLTIQRTQQEDSAVYLCASSLLKEQGRSTIYFGEGSWLTVV.

This rearrangement joins TRBV4-2 to TRBJ2-2; 9 bases align to TRBD2. The junction had 15 bases not matched to a gene; V was cut back by 3 bases and J by 4 bases. The CDR3 loop spans 19 amino acids. In germline, CDR1 is LGHNA, CDR2 YNFKEQ. CDR3 sequence (DNA): TGTGCCAGCAGCCAGGGAATGGTGGGTAGCGGGAGAACCACCGGGGAGCTGTTTTTT. It codes for CASSQGMVGSGRTTGELFF.

The V and J genes are TRBV10-1 and TRBJ1-1; maybe TRBD1 (5 bases). Germline loops: CDR1 WNHNN, CDR2 SYGVQD (reference sequence). V lost 4 bases, J lost 3 bases, and 9 bases lay in between. The CDR3 consists of 13 residues. Written as DNA, the CDR3 is TGCGCCAGCAGTGCGCAGGGACACACTGAAGCTTTCTTT. Its protein product is CASSAQGHTEAFF.

The J gene is TRBJ1-4, the V gene TRBV2; a weak D match, TRBD1 (5 bases). The ends were cut back, 4 bases at V and 4 bases at J, with 13 bases in the middle. The germline gives CDR1 SNHLY, CDR2 FYNNEI. The CDR3 runs to 15 residues. The CDR3, as DNA: TGTGCCAGCAGTGGAGGGGCAGGGATTAATGAAAAACTGTTTTTT. It specifies CASSGGAGINEKLFF.

CDR3 DNA sequence: TGTGCCACCAGCAGAGTGCTAGCTGCAACCTACGAGCAGTACTTC. Translating gives CATSRVLAATYEQYF. The rearrangement links TRBV15 to TRBJ2-5, with D tentatively TRBD2 (5 bases). The J call may be mistaken, given a closer DNA end match to TRBJ2-7. This CDR3 is 15 amino acids long. Germline CDR1 reads LNHNV; CDR2 reads YYDKDF (reference sequence).

This chain joins TRBV7-9 and TRBJ2-7, with TRBD1 matching 9 bases. From germline, CDR1 is SEHNR and CDR2 FQNEAQ (reference sequence). The V gene end was trimmed by 5 bases and the J gene end by 5 bases; junction bases not matched to a gene: 10. The CDR3 runs 15 residues. The chain's CDR3 is CASSTDRYRGHEQYF. CDR3 nucleotides: TGTGCCAGCAGCACAGACCGGTACAGGGGGCACGAGCAGTACTTC.

The chain couples TRBV6-1 to TRBJ1-2; D is undetermined. CDR1 is MNHNS, CDR2 SASEGT, per germline. The V end was cut by 2 bases, the J end by 0 bases, with 10 bases between. There are 15 residues in the CDR3. The CDR3 DNA follows: TGTGCCAGCAGTGAAAGTGCGATAGCTAACTATGGCTACACCTTC. As protein: CASSESAIANYGYTF.

The chain is built from TRBV29-1 and TRBJ2-1, with 7 positions matching TRBD1. This CDR3 contains 13 residues. J gave up 6 bases and V 6 bases, and 8 bases lay outside the gene matches. Germline lookup yields CDR1 SQVTM and CDR2 ANQGSEA. The CDR3 loop reads CSVQRGLGNEQFF. The CDR3 DNA reads as TGCAGCGTGCAAAGGGGGCTTGGCAATGAGCAGTTCTTC.

The chain uses TRBV6-1 and TRBJ1-2; D is perhaps TRBD1 (6 bases). CDR1 and CDR2 from the germline V gene are MNHNS and SASEGT. CDR3 length: 14 amino acids. Trimming removed 7 bases at V and 7 bases at J, with 19 bases between. This CDR3 reads CASTSRGFVGGYTF. CDR3 DNA sequence: TGTGCCAGCACTTCGAGGGGGTTCGTGGGTGGCTACACCTTC.

The V and J genes are TRBV5-1 and TRBJ2-2; D is unresolved. Germline assignment: CDR1 SGHRS and CDR2 YFSETQ. The CDR3 is made up of 14 amino acids. Trimming took off 4 bases at V and 6 bases at J, with 13 bases between the two ends. CDR3 region: CASSPRLRPGELFF. CDR3 DNA sequence: TGCGCCAGCAGCCCGCGCCTTCGCCCCGGGGAGCTGTTTTTT.

V usage is TRBV5-4 and J usage is TRBJ1-1; D unresolved. The CDR3 covers 14 residues. The germline gives CDR1 SGHNT, CDR2 YYREEE (reference sequence). V gave up 0 bases and J gave up 7 bases, with 13 bases separating them. In DNA form, the CDR3 reads TGTGCCAGCAGCTTGGGACTCCAACGAGGTGAAGCTTTCTTT. It specifies CASSLGLQRGEAFF. The full variable domain, completed using reference TRBV5-4 and TRBJ1-1, is ETGVTQSPTHLIKTRGQQVTLRCSSQSGHNTVSWYQQALGQGPQFIFQYYREEENGRGNFPPRFSGLQFPNYSSELNVNALELDDSALYLCASSLGLQRGEAFFGQGTRLTVV.

The chain employs TRBV28 and TRBJ2-7, with D possibly being TRBD2 (6 bases). V was shortened by 1 base and J by 3 bases, with 16 bases between the two germline ends. The CDR3 contains 16 residues. CDR1 and CDR2 from the germline V gene are MDHEN and SYDVKM. The DNA for the CDR3 is TGTGCCAGCAGTTTATTTATAACGGGAGACTTCTACGAGCAGTACTTC. This sequence encodes CASSLFITGDFYEQYF.

The rearrangement links TRBV6-5 to TRBJ1-2, with D possibly TRBD1 on 5 matching bases. Per germline, CDR1 MNHEY and CDR2 SVGAGI. The CDR3 sequence is 14 residues long. The V end lost 5 bases, the J end lost 8 bases, and 18 bases lay between the germline ends. The CDR3 DNA follows: TGTGCCAGCAGTACACAGGACAAACCGGGGGGCTACACCTTC. Protein product: CASSTQDKPGGYTF.

The chain recombines TRBV30 with TRBJ2-7; 7 bases agree with TRBD2. Germline V gene sequence: CDR1 GTSNPN, CDR2 SVGIG (reference sequence). Trimming took 5 bases from V and 3 from J; bases not matched to a gene: 10. This CDR3 spans 14 amino acids. The CDR3 sequence: CAWAKAGPFYEQYF. DNA of the CDR3: TGTGCCTGGGCAAAAGCGGGGCCTTTCTACGAGCAGTACTTC.

The rearrangement links TRBV5-1 to TRBJ2-1; D gene uncertain. The CDR3 length is 11 residues. The ends were cut back, 4 bases at V and 10 bases at J, with 9 bases in the middle. Germline CDR1 reads SGHRS; CDR2 reads YFSETQ. CDR3: CASSLGREQFF. CDR3 in DNA: TGCGCCAGCAGCCTCGGCAGGGAGCAGTTCTTC.

V and J are TRBV27 and TRBJ1-5; D not resolved. Trimming shortened V by 5 bases and J by 4 bases, and 9 bases separated the two germline ends. The CDR3 totals 13 residues. Germline lookup yields CDR1 MNHEY and CDR2 SMNVEV (reference sequence). The CDR3 spells CASSVRANQPQHF. CDR3 in DNA: TGTGCCAGCAGTGTGCGGGCGAATCAGCCCCAGCATTTT.

As regards this clone: Other DNA sequences in this specimen translate into the identical CDR3. The rearrangement links TRBV6-5 to TRBJ1-1; 7 nucleotides line up with TRBD1. The CDR3 has 14 residues. J was trimmed by 5 bases and V by 2 bases; bases with no gene match: 5. Germline CDR1 reads MNHEY; CDR2 reads SVGAGI. The CDR3 bases are TGTGCCAGCAGTTACCTACAGGGGAATACTGAAGCTTTCTTT. This encodes CASSYLQGNTEAFF.

The V and J genes are TRBV28 and TRBJ2-1; D remains ambiguous. V was shortened by 6 bases and J by 8 bases, with 11 bases between the two germline ends. CDR1 MDHEN and CDR2 SYDVKM come from the germline V gene. The CDR3 loop spans 12 amino acids. The CDR3 DNA reads as TGTGCCAGCAGCACCCAAGGCCATGAGCAGTTCTTC. Residues: CASSTQGHEQFF.